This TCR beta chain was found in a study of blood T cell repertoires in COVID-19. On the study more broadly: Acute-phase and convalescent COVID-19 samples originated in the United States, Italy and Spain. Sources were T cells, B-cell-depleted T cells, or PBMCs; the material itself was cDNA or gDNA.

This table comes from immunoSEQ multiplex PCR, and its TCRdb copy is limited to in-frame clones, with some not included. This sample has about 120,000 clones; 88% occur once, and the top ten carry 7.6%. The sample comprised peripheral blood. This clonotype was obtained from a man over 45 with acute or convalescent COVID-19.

CDR3 amino acids: CASSQGGGLYNEQFF. As DNA, the CDR3 is TGCGCCAGCAGCCAAGGCGGGGGCCTATACAATGAGCAGTTCTTC. The chain uses TRBV4-3 and TRBJ2-1, with a weak D call TRBD2 (7 bases). This CDR3 spans 15 amino acids. Germline V gene data show CDR1 as LGHNA and CDR2 as YSLEER. V was trimmed by 1 base and J by 4 bases, leaving 11 bases between them.